These 24 T cell receptor beta chains came from one sample sequenced in a study of PD-L1 blockade in urothelial cancer. TCRdb's table, derived via immunoSEQ multiplex PCR, lists solely in-frame clones and lacks some. The data contain roughly 49,000 clones, roughly 84% of them singletons. Stated time point: pretreatment peripheral blood. Sample: PBMCs, taken around atezolizumab (anti-PD-L1) treatment. These receptors were collected from a man aged 60 to 69 with urothelial cancer.

The rearrangement joins TRBV27 to TRBJ1-6; TRBD1 agrees at 7 bases. Germline V gene data show CDR1 as MNHEY and CDR2 as SMNVEV (reference sequence). Germline trimming cut 6 bases from V and 4 bases from J; bases unmatched to any gene: 6. The CDR3 runs to 15 residues. The CDR3: CASSLEGQYNSPLHF. The CDR3 nucleotides are TGTGCCAGCAGCTTAGAGGGACAGTATAATTCACCCCTCCACTTT.

The V gene is TRBV10-3, the J gene TRBJ1-3; D might be TRBD1 (5 bases). V lost 6 bases and J 10 bases, leaving 19 bases between the germline ends. Per germline, CDR1 ENHRY and CDR2 SYGVKD. The CDR3 has 14 amino acids. In DNA, the CDR3 is TGTGCCATCAGGGGACTGGTTCCTAAGGTAACCATATATTTT. It translates to CAIRGLVPKVTIYF.

The chain has TRBV30 and TRBJ2-3; a possible D gene is TRBD2 (6 bases). V lost 5 bases and J 5 bases, leaving 14 bases between the germline ends. Germline V gene sequence: CDR1 GTSNPN, CDR2 SVGIG (reference sequence). The CDR3 has 13 amino acids. In DNA form, the CDR3 reads TGTGCCTGGGAGGGGAGGCCTCAAGATACGCAGTATTTT. Its protein is CAWEGRPQDTQYF.

V usage is TRBV6-1 and J usage is TRBJ1-3; D is undetermined. CDR1 MNHNS and CDR2 SASEGT come from the germline V gene. The CDR3 sequence is 14 residues long. Trimming left V 5 bases short and J 6 bases short, with 14 bases between. This CDR3 reads CASSRTGRENTIYF. In nucleotides, the CDR3 is TGTGCCAGCAGTCGCACGGGTCGTGAAAACACCATATATTTT.

This clone has a single count. This chain joins TRBV11-2 and TRBJ2-3, with D unclear. Germline V gives CDR1 SGHAT, CDR2 FQNNGV. V was shortened by 1 base and J by 2 bases, with 7 bases between the two germline ends. CDR3 size: 14 residues. The CDR3 DNA is TGTGCCAGCAGCTTAGTTAGAAACACAGATACGCAGTATTTT. The encoded protein is CASSLVRNTDTQYF.

The chain couples TRBV5-4 to TRBJ1-6; weak D call: TRBD1 (5 bases). Looked up from germline, CDR1 is SGHNT and CDR2 is YYREEE (reference sequence). The length of the CDR3 is 14 residues. V dropped 2 bases and J dropped 7 bases, with 10 bases sitting between them. DNA for the CDR3: TGTGCCAGCAGCTTACGACAGAACAATTCACCCCTCCACTTT. Its protein product is CASSLRQNNSPLHF.

This rearrangement joins TRBV7-6 to TRBJ2-2, with D tentatively TRBD2 (6 bases). The length of the CDR3 is 14 residues. V lost 5 bases to trimming and J lost 5 bases, with 12 bases between them. Germline-derived CDR1 and CDR2 are SGHVS and FNYEAQ. DNA for the CDR3: TGTGCCAGCAGCACCCGACTAGTTACCGGGGAGCTGTTTTTT. Encoded protein: CASSTRLVTGELFF.

The chain couples TRBV6-6 to TRBJ1-2; weak D call: TRBD1 (6 bases). This CDR3 has 14 residues. V lost 2 bases and J lost 2, with 9 bases in between. CDR1 MNHNY and CDR2 SVGAGI come from the germline V gene (reference sequence). CDR3 bases: TGTGCCAGCAGTTACCAGGGGTGGAACTATGGCTACACCTTC. Encoded protein: CASSYQGWNYGYTF.

V is TRBV5-4 and J is TRBJ2-1; possibly TRBD2 for D (6 bases). V was clipped by 2 bases and J by 4 bases, with 10 bases between them. The CDR3 has 14 amino acids. The V gene's germline CDR1 is SGHNT and CDR2 YYREEE (reference sequence). CDR3 in DNA: TGTGCCAGCAGCTTAGTCGGGGGATACAATGAGCAGTTCTTC. As protein: CASSLVGGYNEQFF. Full variable domain (outside the CDR3, taken from reference TRBV5-4 and TRBJ2-1): ETGVTQSPTHLIKTRGQQVTLRCSSQSGHNTVSWYQQALGQGPQFIFQYYREEENGRGNFPPRFSGLQFPNYSSELNVNALELDDSALYLCASSLVGGYNEQFFGPGTRLTVL.

The chain uses TRBV7-8 and TRBJ1-2, with 8 positions matching TRBD1. CDR3 size: 14 residues. Germline values: CDR1 SGHVS, CDR2 FQNEAQ. V lost 4 bases to trimming and J lost 7 bases; unmatched junction nucleotides: 8. The CDR3 bases are TGTGCCAGCAGCTCAACCGCCGGACAGGGTGGCTACACCTTC. Protein product: CASSSTAGQGGYTF.

This sequence joins TRBV18 and TRBJ1-4, with 11 nucleotides matching TRBD1. Looked up from germline, CDR1 is KGHSH and CDR2 is LQKENI. Trimming removed 3 bases from V and 4 bases from J; junction bases left unmatched: 4. The CDR3 has 16 amino acids. In nucleotides, the CDR3 is TGTGCCAGCTCACCCCCCGGGACAGGGGGTAATGAAAAACTGTTTTTT. Amino acids: CASSPPGTGGNEKLFF.

This clone has only a few counts. The chain employs TRBV4-1 and TRBJ1-6, with 9 nucleotides matching TRBD1. CDR1 MGHRA and CDR2 YSYEKL come from the germline V gene. The V gene end was trimmed by 0 bases and the J gene end by 10 bases; junction bases not matched to a gene: 10. This CDR3 has 17 amino acids. In DNA, the CDR3 is TGCGCCAGCAGCCAAGATAAGGGGACAGGGATTTCCTCACCCCTCCACTTT. It yields the protein CASSQDKGTGISSPLHF.

This CDR3 reads CASSSGQYSNQPQHF. CDR3 sequence (DNA): TGTGCCAGCAGCTCCGGACAGTATAGCAATCAGCCCCAGCATTTT. V is TRBV5-5 and J is TRBJ1-5; weak D call: TRBD1 (6 bases). Germline loops: CDR1 SGHKS, CDR2 YYEKEE (reference sequence). This CDR3 spans 15 amino acids. Trimming took 3 bases from V and 0 from J, leaving 10 bases between them.

The V and J genes are TRBV9 and TRBJ1-4; 9 bases align to TRBD1. CDR1 SGDLS and CDR2 YYNGEE come from the germline V gene. The CDR3 sequence is 17 residues long. V dropped 0 bases and J dropped 8; count of bases not matched to a gene: 11. The CDR3 is CASSVAPPGQGDEKLFF. CDR3 in DNA: TGTGCCAGCAGCGTAGCGCCTCCGGGACAGGGCGACGAAAAACTGTTTTTT.

V gene TRBV21-1 combines with J gene TRBJ2-5; the table assigns TRBD1, which was not confirmed against the DNA. TRBV21-1 is a listed pseudogene. CDR3 length: 17 amino acids. The CDR3 DNA reads TGTGCCAGCAGCAAGGGACAGGTGTTTTTGTGGAGAGAGACCCAGTACTTC. Encoded protein: CASSKGQVFLWRETQYF.

This chain joins TRBV12-5 and TRBJ2-5; TRBD2 aligns across 16 bases. Per germline, CDR1 LGHNT and CDR2 FRNRAP. This CDR3 has 16 residues. Trimming cost V 4 bases and J 5 bases; bases outside gene matches: 4. The CDR3 DNA reads as TGTGCTAGTGGTTCGCCGGGACTAGCGGGGGGGGAGACCCAGTACTTC. It is translated as CASGSPGLAGGETQYF.

The chain uses TRBV11-3 and TRBJ1-1; D possibly corresponds to TRBD1 (6 bases). The CDR3 runs to 16 residues. Trimming cost V 0 bases and J 4 bases, with 15 bases left between them. Germline V lookup: CDR1 SGHNT, CDR2 YENEEA. The CDR3 DNA reads as TGTGCCAGCAGCTTAGATGGAAAGGGAGGGGGCACTGAAGCTTTCTTT. It translates to CASSLDGKGGGTEAFF.

The chain is built from TRBV6-6 and TRBJ2-7; TRBD2 aligns across 7 bases. Germline lookup yields CDR1 MNHNY and CDR2 SVGAGI (reference sequence). CDR3 size: 13 residues. Losses at the gene ends were 0 bases for V and 12 bases for J; bases not matched to a gene: 8. The CDR3, as DNA: TGTGCCAGCAGTTACTCACCTGGGGGGGAAGCGTACTTC. Amino acid sequence: CASSYSPGGEAYF.

This sequence joins TRBV5-1 and TRBJ1-2; D is unclear. The germline V gene encodes CDR1 SGHRS and CDR2 YFSETQ. The CDR3 loop spans 13 amino acids. V shed 0 bases and J shed 6 bases, with 9 bases lying between them. This CDR3 reads CASSLAPRNGYTF. For the CDR3, the DNA is TGCGCCAGCAGCTTGGCCCCGAGAAATGGCTACACCTTC.

This chain joins TRBV6-1 and TRBJ1-1; 7 positions agree with TRBD1. Germline V lookup: CDR1 MNHNS, CDR2 SASEGT. The CDR3 totals 14 residues. After removal of 5 bases from V and 1 base from J, the junction contained 4 bases not matched to a gene. CDR3 nucleotides: TGTGCCAGCAGTCTCGGGACAGCGAACACTGAAGCTTTCTTT. It yields the protein CASSLGTANTEAFF.

The V call is TRBV5-1, the J call TRBJ2-7; 9 bases are shared with TRBD2. Germline assignment: CDR1 SGHRS and CDR2 YFSETQ. The CDR3 is 17 residues long. V trimming: 0 bases; J trimming: 6 bases; junction bases outside the gene matches: 13. In nucleotides, the CDR3 is TGCGCCAGCAGCTTGGCCGCAGGGCGGGGGGGCCAGGGCGAGCAGTACTTC. Translated: CASSLAAGRGGQGEQYF.

This chain links TRBV10-1 with TRBJ2-7; 9 nucleotides match TRBD1. Per the germline V gene, CDR1 is WNHNN and CDR2 is SYGVQD (reference sequence). J lost 6 bases, V lost 7 bases, and 7 bases had no gene match. CDR3 length equals 13 residues. For the CDR3, the DNA is TGCGCCAGCATGGGGACAGGGATGGCCGAGCAGTACTTC. This translates into CASMGTGMAEQYF.

This clone was seen only once. The CDR3 region has the DNA TGTGCCAGCACCCTCCGTGGGGCCACAGATACGCAGTATTTT. As protein: CASTLRGATDTQYF. V and J are TRBV6-1 and TRBJ2-3; maybe TRBD1 (5 bases). CDR3 length equals 14 residues. Germline V gene lookup returns CDR1 MNHNS and CDR2 SASEGT. V lost 7 bases, J lost 2 bases, and 13 bases lay in between.

The chain recombines TRBV6-1 with TRBJ2-1, with TRBD2 matching 9 bases. After removal of 7 bases from V and 4 bases from J, the junction contained 5 bases not matched to a gene. Per the germline V gene, CDR1 is MNHNS and CDR2 is SASEGT. The CDR3 is 14 amino acids. The CDR3: CASTTSGAYNEQFF. The CDR3 DNA reads TGTGCCAGCACGACTAGCGGAGCTTACAATGAGCAGTTCTTC.